The 30 T cell receptor beta chains in this list originate from one sample, sequenced in a study of graft-versus-host responses after intestinal transplantation listed by TCRdb under 2021. The method was the immunoSEQ multiplex PCR assay. TCRdb retrieved this table from immuneACCESS and kept in-frame rearrangements only. Not all clones are present; in checked studies, unresolved V genes account for under half, and no reason is known for the remainder. This sample lists 80,000 to 95,000 clones; around 90% were detected once. The ten most abundant clones make up roughly 6% of the sample. The time point label on this specimen signifies: cells obtained before transplantation from donor or recipient. These receptors lack a known antigen. The input for sequencing was unstimulated CD8+ T cells sorted from spleen or lymph node cells, taken before intestinal transplant. The receptors derive from a human donor who received an intestinal transplant.

V and J are TRBV6-4 and TRBJ2-7; TRBD1 matches 9 bases. The CDR3 contains 18 residues. V lost 3 bases to trimming and J lost 5 bases; unmatched junction nucleotides: 17. The V gene's germline CDR1 is MRHNA and CDR2 SNTAGT. CDR3 in DNA: TGTGCCAGCAGTGATTCGACAGGGGGTAAATGTGTTTGGCACGAGCAGTACTTC. Amino acids: CASSDSTGGKCVWHEQYF.

The J gene is TRBJ1-5, the V gene TRBV6-5; the D is unclear. Trimming took 7 bases from V and 0 from J, leaving 7 bases between them. Per germline, CDR1 MNHEY and CDR2 SVGAGI. The CDR3 spans 13 residues. CDR3 nucleotides: TGTGCCAGCACCGTACTTAGCAATCAGCCCCAGCATTTT. Translation gives CASTVLSNQPQHF.

The rearrangement uses TRBV2 and TRBJ2-7; 10 nucleotides align to TRBD1. The V gene's germline CDR1 is SNHLY and CDR2 FYNNEI. There are 17 residues in the CDR3. V dropped 8 bases and J dropped 7; count of bases not matched to a gene: 20. The CDR3 bases are TGTGCCAGCGGGGTCGGGCGGACAGGGGGTCCTCCTAGGGAGCAGTACTTC. Protein product: CASGVGRTGGPPREQYF.

A word on this clone: This specimen includes other DNA sequences encoding the same CDR3. The V call is TRBV27, the J call TRBJ2-1; perhaps TRBD2 as D (6 bases). CDR3 length: 14 amino acids. Trimming cost V 11 bases and J 5 bases, with 19 bases left between them. Germline V gene data show CDR1 as MNHEY and CDR2 as SMNVEV (reference sequence). The CDR3 DNA sequence: TGTGCCTCCAGGCGGGGCCTTGAAAACAATGAGCAGTTCTTC. It specifies CASRRGLENNEQFF.

The sample holds a few counts of this clone. This sequence is one base from a far larger clone and is likely a read error. Within the sample, other DNA sequences also encode this same CDR3. The genes are TRBV6-1 and TRBJ2-2, with TRBD2 matching 11 bases. Germline lookup yields CDR1 MNHNS and CDR2 SASEGT. Trimming removed 8 bases from V and 5 bases from J; junction bases left unmatched: 7. CDR3 length equals 15 residues. The CDR3 protein is CASCLIAGGTGELFF. CDR3 DNA: TGTGCCAGCTGTTTGATAGCGGGGGGGACCGGGGAGCTGTTTTTT.

V and J are TRBV6-6 and TRBJ1-2; no firm D call. Germline-derived CDR1 and CDR2 are MNHNY and SVGAGI (reference sequence). V was trimmed by 6 bases and J by 1 base, leaving 3 bases between them. This CDR3 is 11 amino acids long. The CDR3 spells CASRFNYGYTF. The CDR3 region has the DNA TGTGCCAGCAGGTTTAACTATGGCTACACCTTC.

This chain uses TRBV19 with TRBJ2-5; 7 bases line up with TRBD1. CDR1 and CDR2 from the germline V gene are LNHDA and SQIVND (reference sequence). The CDR3 spans 16 residues. V shed 1 base and J 2 bases; nucleotides not matched to a gene: 7. The CDR3 protein is CASSIVPGTVQETQYF. For the CDR3, the DNA is TGTGCCAGTAGTATAGTCCCGGGGACAGTTCAAGAGACCCAGTACTTC.

V is TRBV20-1 and J is TRBJ1-6; D not certain. In germline, CDR1 is DFQATT, CDR2 SNEGSKA (reference sequence). CDR3 length equals 9 residues. Trimming removed 5 bases at V and 12 bases at J, with 5 bases between. Here the CDR3 reads CSAGRPLHF. The CDR3 nucleotides read TGCAGTGCTGGCAGACCCCTCCACTTT.

V gene TRBV4-1 combines with J gene TRBJ1-1; D gene unclear. Germline lookup yields CDR1 MGHRA and CDR2 YSYEKL. The CDR3 covers 17 residues. Between the trimmed V and J ends, which lost 0 bases and 0 bases, there was a span of 14 bases. The DNA of the CDR3 is TGCGCCAGCAGCCAAGATCGTTTAGGCTCAGTGAACACTGAAGCTTTCTTT. Translating gives CASSQDRLGSVNTEAFF.

The CDR3 coding sequence is TGTGCCAGCAGTTGGGGGGCTGAAGCTTTCTTT. Its translation is CASSWGAEAFF. The gene calls are TRBV4-2 and TRBJ1-1, with D tentatively TRBD1 (5 bases). Trimming left V 6 bases short and J 6 bases short, with 8 bases between. Germline V gene sequence: CDR1 LGHNA, CDR2 YNFKEQ. This CDR3 contains 11 residues.

This clone has only a few counts. V usage is TRBV27 and J usage is TRBJ1-1, with D perhaps TRBD1 (6 bases). The CDR3 has 15 amino acids. With 7 bases removed from V and 3 bases from J, the gap between germline ends came to 18 bases. Germline V gene lookup returns CDR1 MNHEY and CDR2 SMNVEV (reference sequence). The CDR3: CASTLSHQGYTEAFF. The CDR3 DNA sequence: TGTGCCAGCACCCTCTCTCACCAGGGGTACACTGAAGCTTTCTTT.

The chain links TRBV29-1 to TRBJ2-2, with no clear D. Trimming removed 1 base at V and 4 bases at J, with 7 bases between. This CDR3 contains 13 residues. Germline V gene lookup returns CDR1 SQVTM and CDR2 ANQGSEA. CDR3: CSVEGSLTGELFF. The DNA for the CDR3 is TGCAGCGTTGAAGGTTCCCTCACCGGGGAGCTGTTTTTT.

The CDR3 here is CASSQGGRYSSYQETQYF. The CDR3 DNA reads TGCGCCAGCAGCCAGGGAGGAAGATACTCCTCGTACCAAGAGACCCAGTACTTC. The rearrangement uses TRBV4-1 and TRBJ2-5, with D possibly matching TRBD2 (6 bases). Germline V gene lookup returns CDR1 MGHRA and CDR2 YSYEKL. The ends were cut back, 3 bases at V and 0 bases at J, with 20 bases in the middle. The CDR3 extends over 18 amino acids.

The gene calls are TRBV11-2 and TRBJ2-1; D is perhaps TRBD2 (5 bases). Germline CDR1 reads SGHAT; CDR2 reads FQNNGV. Trimming pared 4 bases from V and 5 bases from J, leaving 15 bases between. The CDR3 spans 15 residues. The DNA for the CDR3 is TGTGCCAGCAGCTCCCCCCTGAGCGGTCACAATGAGCAGTTCTTC. Translating it yields CASSSPLSGHNEQFF.

This clone was recorded a few times. The V gene is TRBV7-3, the J gene TRBJ1-1; D is possibly TRBD1 (5 bases). Germline V gene lookup returns CDR1 SGHTA and CDR2 FQGTGA. The CDR3 has 13 amino acids. The V end lost 3 bases, the J end lost 8 bases, and 13 bases lay between the germline ends. CDR3 in amino acids: CASSFYQGQEAFF. DNA of the CDR3: TGTGCCAGCAGCTTTTACCAGGGCCAGGAAGCTTTCTTT.

V gene TRBV28 combines with J gene TRBJ1-5; 7 nucleotides align to TRBD1. V dropped 4 bases and J dropped 6; count of bases not matched to a gene: 3. CDR3 length: 13 residues. Per the germline V gene, CDR1 is MDHEN and CDR2 is SYDVKM. The CDR3 DNA follows: TGTGCCAGCAGTTACAGGGGAGGTCAGCCCCAGCATTTT. Translated: CASSYRGGQPQHF.

The rearrangement uses TRBV2 and TRBJ1-5; 9 positions agree with TRBD1. The CDR3 covers 15 residues. Per the germline V gene, CDR1 is SNHLY and CDR2 is FYNNEI. V lost 6 bases to trimming and J lost 6 bases; unmatched junction nucleotides: 9. In DNA, the CDR3 is TGTGCCAGCAGCCCGGACAGGGGAGGTGGTCAGCCCCAGCATTTT. Amino acid sequence: CASSPDRGGGQPQHF.

The chain carries TRBV5-1 and TRBJ1-6, with 8 nucleotides matching TRBD1. This CDR3 has 13 amino acids. V was clipped by 5 bases and J by 9 bases; unmatched bases: 4. Per germline, CDR1 SGHRS and CDR2 YFSETQ. The CDR3 sequence: CASSWTGSSPLHF. The DNA for the CDR3 is TGCGCCAGCAGTTGGACAGGGAGTTCACCCCTCCACTTT. Drawing the rest from reference TRBV5-1 and TRBJ1-6, the complete variable domain is KAGVTQTPRYLIKTRGQQVTLSCSPISGHRSVSWYQQTPGQGLQFLFEYFSETQRNKGNFPGRFSGRQFSNSRSEMNVSTLELGDSALYLCASSWTGSSPLHFGNGTRLTVT.

The CDR3 sequence is CSVDGPGTSPDTQYF. The CDR3 region has the DNA TGCAGCGTTGACGGACCCGGGACTAGCCCAGATACGCAGTATTTT. This chain links TRBV29-1 with TRBJ2-3, with 9 bases lining up with TRBD2. The CDR3 extends over 15 amino acids. V lost 3 bases, J lost 4 bases, and 8 bases stayed unmatched. Germline CDR1 SQVTM, CDR2 ANQGSEA.

J is TRBJ1-1 and V is TRBV2; D call uncertain. This CDR3 has 14 amino acids. Germline V gene lookup returns CDR1 SNHLY and CDR2 FYNNEI. The V end lost 1 base, the J end lost 7 bases, and 13 bases lay between the germline ends. This CDR3 reads CASSEGSPTIEAFF. CDR3 nucleotides: TGTGCCAGCAGTGAAGGGAGCCCTACTATTGAAGCTTTCTTT.

J is TRBJ1-6 and V is TRBV27; D not resolved. The germline V and J ends were trimmed by 5 bases and 11 bases, with 25 bases remaining between them. Germline V lookup: CDR1 MNHEY, CDR2 SMNVEV (reference sequence). This CDR3 has 17 residues. Written as DNA, the CDR3 is TGTGCCAGCAGTGATACGGGGTACTCATCCCCTTGGGCACCCCTCCACTTT. Residues: CASSDTGYSSPWAPLHF.

The chain is built from TRBV15 and TRBJ1-6, with TRBD1 matching 8 bases. The length of the CDR3 is 17 residues. Germline CDR1 LNHNV, CDR2 YYDKDF (reference sequence). The V segment lost 4 bases and the J segment 6 bases; nucleotides outside the gene matches: 11. This CDR3 is CATSTDSRTGLNSPLHF. CDR3 coding DNA: TGTGCCACCAGCACCGATAGTAGGACAGGGCTTAATTCACCCCTCCACTTT.

This sequence joins TRBV6-6 and TRBJ2-2, with 8 bases aligning to TRBD2. This CDR3 region has 14 residues. Germline values: CDR1 MNHNY, CDR2 SVGAGI (reference sequence). The V gene end was trimmed by 6 bases and the J gene end by 3 bases; junction bases not matched to a gene: 3. CDR3 coding DNA: TGTGCCAGCAGCCCGGGGGGGGACACCGGGGAGCTGTTTTTT. The encoded protein is CASSPGGDTGELFF.

This sequence joins TRBV19 and TRBJ2-2, with 7 bases fitting TRBD1. J lost 8 bases, V lost 5 bases, and 11 bases had no gene match. The CDR3 loop spans 15 amino acids. Germline lookup yields CDR1 LNHDA and CDR2 SQIVND (reference sequence). CDR3 nucleotides: TGTGCCAGTAGTTGGGTGGCAGGGGGAATTGGGGAGCTGTTTTTT. Amino acids: CASSWVAGGIGELFF. Drawing the rest from reference TRBV19 and TRBJ2-2, the complete variable domain is DGGITQSPKYLFRKEGQNVTLSCEQNLNHDAMYWYRQDPGQGLRLIYYSQIVNDFQKGDIAEGYSVSREKKESFPLTVTSAQKNPTAFYLCASSWVAGGIGELFFGEGSRLTVL.

This clone was seen once. The J gene is TRBJ1-2, the V gene TRBV6-5; D gene ambiguous. Trimming shortened V by 2 bases and J by 4 bases, and 14 bases separated the two germline ends. CDR1 MNHEY and CDR2 SVGAGI come from the germline V gene. The CDR3 extends over 15 amino acids. The CDR3 loop reads CASSYEDGGAYGYTF. The CDR3 DNA follows: TGTGCCAGCAGTTACGAGGATGGCGGAGCCTATGGCTACACCTTC.

V gene TRBV7-2 combines with J gene TRBJ1-1; D unclear. Deletions cut 3 bases from V and 1 base from J, with 15 bases between. CDR1 is SGHTA and CDR2 is FQGNSA in the germline V gene. The CDR3 totals 16 residues. The CDR3 coding sequence is TGTGCCAGCAGCTTCTCGGCCCCTCGGTGGAACACTGAAGCTTTCTTT. This codes for CASSFSAPRWNTEAFF.

The J gene is TRBJ2-3, the V gene TRBV6-5, with 9 bases that match TRBD1. Trimming cost V 6 bases and J 5 bases; bases outside gene matches: 3. This CDR3 is built from 13 residues. CDR1 is MNHEY, CDR2 SVGAGI, per germline. The CDR3 is CASRRQGGDTQYF. The CDR3 DNA reads as TGTGCCAGCAGACGACAGGGGGGAGATACGCAGTATTTT.

This chain uses TRBV4-2 with TRBJ2-1, with 7 nucleotides matching TRBD2. V gave up 1 base and J gave up 5 bases; unmatched junction bases: 11. Germline V lookup: CDR1 LGHNA, CDR2 YNFKEQ. This CDR3 is 17 amino acids long. CDR3 loop: CASSQGLLAAKNNEQFF. CDR3 nucleotides: TGTGCCAGCAGCCAAGGTCTCCTAGCGGCGAAAAACAATGAGCAGTTCTTC.

CDR3: CASSFRQVIRQETQYF. CDR3 coding DNA: TGTGCCAGCAGCTTCCGTCAGGTGATTCGCCAAGAGACCCAGTACTTC. V and J are TRBV13 and TRBJ2-5; D ambiguous. The V gene lost 3 bases and the J gene lost 1 base, with 15 bases spanning the gap. This CDR3 region has 16 residues. Germline V lookup: CDR1 PRHDT, CDR2 FYEKMQ (reference sequence). The full variable domain, rest sourced from reference TRBV13 and TRBJ2-5, is AAGVIQSPRHLIKEKRETATLKCYPIPRHDTVYWYQQGPGQDPQFLISFYEKMQSDKGSIPDRFSAQQFSDYHSELNMSSLELGDSALYFCASSFRQVIRQETQYFGPGTRLLVL.

The rearrangement links TRBV6-6 to TRBJ2-7; D is unclear. CDR1 MNHNY and CDR2 SVGAGI come from the germline V gene (reference sequence). The CDR3 runs 12 residues. Trimming took 2 bases from V and 3 from J, leaving 5 bases between them. CDR3 DNA sequence: TGTGCCAGCAGTTACGACGGCTACGAGCAGTACTTC. It encodes CASSYDGYEQYF.